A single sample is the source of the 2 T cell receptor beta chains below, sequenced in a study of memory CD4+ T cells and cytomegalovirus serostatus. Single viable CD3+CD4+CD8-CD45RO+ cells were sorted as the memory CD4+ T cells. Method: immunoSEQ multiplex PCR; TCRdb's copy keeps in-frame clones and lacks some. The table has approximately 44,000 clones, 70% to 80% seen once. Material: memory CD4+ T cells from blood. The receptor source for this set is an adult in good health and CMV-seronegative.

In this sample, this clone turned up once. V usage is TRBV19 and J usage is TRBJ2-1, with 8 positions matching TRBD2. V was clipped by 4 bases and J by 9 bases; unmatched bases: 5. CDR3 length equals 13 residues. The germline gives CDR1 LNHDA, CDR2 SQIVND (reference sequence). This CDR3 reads CASSSATSVEQFF. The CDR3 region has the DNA TGTGCCAGTAGTAGTGCGACTAGCGTTGAGCAGTTCTTC.

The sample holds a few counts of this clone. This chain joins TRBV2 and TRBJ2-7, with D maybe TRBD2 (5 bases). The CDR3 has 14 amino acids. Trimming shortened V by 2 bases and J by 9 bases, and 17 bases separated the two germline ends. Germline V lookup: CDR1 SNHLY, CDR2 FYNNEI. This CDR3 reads CASSENGLYRGQYF. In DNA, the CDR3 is TGTGCCAGCAGTGAAAATGGACTTTATCGAGGGCAGTACTTC.